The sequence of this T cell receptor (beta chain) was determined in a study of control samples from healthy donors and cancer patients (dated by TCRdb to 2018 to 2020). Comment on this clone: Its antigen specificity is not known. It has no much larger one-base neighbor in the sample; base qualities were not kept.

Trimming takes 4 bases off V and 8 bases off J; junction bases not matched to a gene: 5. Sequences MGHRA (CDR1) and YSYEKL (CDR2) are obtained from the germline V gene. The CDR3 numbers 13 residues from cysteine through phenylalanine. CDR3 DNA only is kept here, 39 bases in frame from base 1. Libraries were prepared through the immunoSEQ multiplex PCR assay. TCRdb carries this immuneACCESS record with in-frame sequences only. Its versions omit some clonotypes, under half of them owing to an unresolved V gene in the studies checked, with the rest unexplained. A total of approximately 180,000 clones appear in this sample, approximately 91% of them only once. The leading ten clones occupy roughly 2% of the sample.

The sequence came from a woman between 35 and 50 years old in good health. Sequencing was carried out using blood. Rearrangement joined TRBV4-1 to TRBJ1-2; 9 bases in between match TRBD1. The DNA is TGCGCCAGCAGCCCGCGACAGGGGGACGGCTACACCTTC. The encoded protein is CASSPRQGDGYTF.